Listed below are T cell receptor beta chains from one sample, sequenced in a study of T cell responses to AZD1222 COVID-19 vaccine. The protocol was immunoSEQ multiplex PCR, while the TCRdb copy is restricted to in-frame clones and leaves out a portion. Found here are around 50,000 clones, roughly 80% of them singletons; the top ten hold roughly 10%. The sample in question was peripheral blood, obtained on day 0 of AZD1222 vaccination. These receptors came from an adult in good health. Each CDR3 is given with its conserved first and last residue. D genes are given only for firm matches. Clone size is given for some rows only: seen once, a few or many times, or a class if the clone is expanded.

D gene	V gene	clone size	J gene	CDR3 DNA	CDR3 protein
NA	TRBV29-1	NA	TRBJ1-6	TGCAGCGTTCGAGTCAGGGAGTATTCACCCCTCCACTTT	CSVRVREYSPLHF
TRBD2	TRBV7-7	NA	TRBJ2-2	TGTGCTAGCAGCCCCCTAGCGGGGGGGAACACCGGGGAGCTGTTTTTT	CASSPLAGGNTGELFF
NA	TRBV5-1	NA	TRBJ2-3	TGCGCCAGCAGCTTGGACGGGGCTAACACAGATACGCAGTATTTT	CASSLDGANTDTQYF
NA	TRBV3-1/TRBV3-2	NA	TRBJ1-5	TGTGCCAGCAGCCAAGACGAGGGGCAGGATAGCAATCAGCCCCAGCATTTT	CASSQDEGQDSNQPQHF
NA	TRBV6-5	once	TRBJ1-5	TGTGCCAGCTCGGCAGCTTATAGCAATCAGCCCCAGCATTTT	CASSAAYSNQPQHF
NA	TRBV19	once	TRBJ2-7	TGTGCCAGTAGTCCCACCGGCGGAGGGGGGAGGAGCGAGCAGTACTTC	CASSPTGGGGRSEQYF
TRBD2	TRBV7-8	NA	TRBJ2-7	TGTGCCAGCAGCTTAGCCGGACTAGCGGGGGACGAGCAGTACTTC	CASSLAGLAGDEQYF
NA	TRBV7-2	NA	TRBJ2-6	TGTGCCAGCAGCCATAAAGCTCCCGGGGCCAACGTCCTGACTTTC	CASSHKAPGANVLTF
NA	TRBV18	NA	TRBJ1-5	TGTGCCAGCTCACCAAGTTTACGTCAGCCCCAGCATTTT	CASSPSLRQPQHF
TRBD1	TRBV7-2	NA	TRBJ1-2	TGTGCCAGCAGCCCACAGGGGTACTATGGCTACACCTTC	CASSPQGYYGYTF
NA	TRBV7-3	few	TRBJ2-2	TGTGCCAGCAGCTTAGGGTCCGGGGAGCTGTTTTTT	CASSLGSGELFF
NA	TRBV7-2	NA	TRBJ1-5	TGTGCCAGCAGCTTATTCAATCAGCCCCAGCATTTT	CASSLFNQPQHF
NA	TRBV5-6	NA	TRBJ1-6	TGTGCCAGCAGCGGGGCTTCAAATTCACCCCTCCACTTT	CASSGASNSPLHF
NA	TRBV7-6	NA	TRBJ2-3	TGTGCCAGCAGCTTGACGGACGGCAGCACAGATACGCAGTATTTT	CASSLTDGSTDTQYF
NA	TRBV4-1	NA	TRBJ1-1	TGCGCCAGCAGCCAAGTCCAGAGGGATGAAGCTTTCTTT	CASSQVQRDEAFF